This T cell receptor beta chain was observed in a study of cytomegalovirus exposure and HLA in healthy donors. Study conclusions and caveats: CMV antigen specificity was confirmed in vitro for a few CMV-associated chains.

Clones were sequenced by immunoSEQ multiplex PCR, and TCRdb holds only the in-frame ones, with some missing. The data contain around 71,000 clones, roughly 94% of them seen just once; the ten biggest clones take up around 1.5%. The CDR3 extends over 17 amino acids. Germline CDR1 MNHEY, CDR2 SMNVEV (reference sequence). The V segment lost 8 bases and the J segment 5 bases; nucleotides outside the gene matches: 14. Regarding this clone: Its antigen remains unknown.

The chain is built from TRBV27 and TRBJ2-2, with TRBD2 identical over 10 bases. The sequence came from a man aged 18 to 29 in good health and CMV-seropositive. The sample consisted of PBMCs. The CDR3 is CASSPKASGSRTGELFF. CDR3 coding DNA: TGTGCCAGCTCCCCGAAGGCTAGCGGGAGTCGTACCGGGGAGCTGTTTTTT.